The rows below give T cell receptor beta chains drawn from one sample of a study of cytomegalovirus exposure and HLA in healthy donors. Here immunoSEQ multiplex PCR was the method, and the copy in TCRdb shows in-frame clones only, minus some. The sample holds some 140,000 clones; about 86% are singletons and the top ten take 2.1%. Material for sequencing was PBMCs. The receptors stem from a human donor in good health. The CDR3 runs from the conserved cysteine through the conserved F or W. The order of the fields is J gene, V gene, CDR3 protein.

j_gene: TRBJ1-1; v_gene: TRBV6-8; CDR3aa: CASSYSSMGRHIFEAFF
j_gene: TRBJ2-3; v_gene: TRBV13; CDR3aa: CASSTPTGSATDTQYF
j_gene: TRBJ2-6; v_gene: TRBV25-1; CDR3aa: CASSDTGSSGANVLTF
j_gene: TRBJ1-6; v_gene: TRBV18; CDR3aa: CASSPNGQGNSPLHF
j_gene: TRBJ1-1; v_gene: TRBV29-1; CDR3aa: CSVEETLNTEAFF
j_gene: TRBJ1-2; v_gene: TRBV29-1; CDR3aa: CSVPTVASYGYTF
j_gene: TRBJ1-3; v_gene: TRBV9; CDR3aa: CASSPDRGGGNTIYF
j_gene: TRBJ2-4; v_gene: TRBV2; CDR3aa: CASSRDRGAIVQYF
j_gene: TRBJ1-2; v_gene: TRBV29-1; CDR3aa: CSVDPGYGYTF
j_gene: TRBJ2-7; v_gene: TRBV27; CDR3aa: CASSFGQGEGEQYF
j_gene: TRBJ1-3; v_gene: TRBV11-3; CDR3aa: CASSPGTVSGNTIYF
j_gene: TRBJ1-2; v_gene: TRBV7-9; CDR3aa: CASSLQGFANYGYTF
j_gene: TRBJ1-2; v_gene: TRBV7-2; CDR3aa: CASSETGVSGYTF
j_gene: TRBJ2-1; v_gene: TRBV7-2; CDR3aa: CASSLFPSGGASYNEQFF
j_gene: TRBJ1-2; v_gene: TRBV15; CDR3aa: CATSRESTGVLANYGYTF
j_gene: TRBJ2-5; v_gene: TRBV25-1; CDR3aa: CASSGSEVRETQYF
j_gene: TRBJ2-3; v_gene: TRBV6-5; CDR3aa: CASKDTSTDTQYF
j_gene: TRBJ2-5; v_gene: TRBV6-1; CDR3aa: CASRDRVQGTQYF
j_gene: TRBJ1-1; v_gene: TRBV19; CDR3aa: CATQQRAHLNTEAFF
j_gene: TRBJ2-7; v_gene: TRBV27; CDR3aa: CASSLMWGRPYEQYF
j_gene: TRBJ2-7; v_gene: TRBV27; CDR3aa: CASSLDRIQGYEQYF
j_gene: TRBJ2-7; v_gene: TRBV11-3; CDR3aa: CASSKDFTYEQYF
j_gene: TRBJ1-1; v_gene: TRBV7-2; CDR3aa: CASGAVTEAFF
j_gene: TRBJ2-1; v_gene: TRBV27; CDR3aa: CASSSGSNYNEQFF
j_gene: TRBJ2-1; v_gene: TRBV29-1; CDR3aa: CSVRPGTSPRSSYNEQFF
j_gene: TRBJ2-1; v_gene: TRBV7-3; CDR3aa: CASSPGHGRAWDREQFF
j_gene: TRBJ1-2; v_gene: TRBV10-3; CDR3aa: CAISIEQGSGYTF
j_gene: TRBJ2-7; v_gene: TRBV5-4; CDR3aa: CASSPGTVSYEQYF
j_gene: TRBJ2-1; v_gene: TRBV19; CDR3aa: CARGPGTLAGGNEQFF
j_gene: TRBJ2-6; v_gene: TRBV6-5; CDR3aa: CASSIQGPGANVLTF
j_gene: TRBJ1-2; v_gene: TRBV7-9; CDR3aa: CASSPGEGIADYGYTF
j_gene: TRBJ2-7; v_gene: TRBV6-6; CDR3aa: CASSRTARFDEQYF
j_gene: TRBJ2-7; v_gene: TRBV5-1; CDR3aa: CASSLLQGYEQYF
j_gene: TRBJ1-5; v_gene: TRBV18; CDR3aa: CASSPLLTGAGQPQHF
j_gene: TRBJ2-5; v_gene: TRBV5-6; CDR3aa: CASSREKRGGPKETQYF
j_gene: TRBJ1-2; v_gene: TRBV28; CDR3aa: CASSLFFGQTSVGYTF
j_gene: TRBJ2-1; v_gene: TRBV4-1; CDR3aa: CASSQDFRNEQFF
j_gene: TRBJ1-1; v_gene: TRBV11-2; CDR3aa: CASSLVTGGRAFF
j_gene: TRBJ2-7; v_gene: TRBV7-3; CDR3aa: CASSSGLGRYEQYF
j_gene: TRBJ2-1; v_gene: TRBV7-3; CDR3aa: CASSLGQGLEQFF
j_gene: TRBJ2-1; v_gene: TRBV2; CDR3aa: CASSGQGNEQFF
j_gene: TRBJ1-2; v_gene: TRBV28; CDR3aa: CASSSPGTGLPYGYTF
j_gene: TRBJ1-1; v_gene: TRBV11-2; CDR3aa: CASSHLDAPEAFF
j_gene: TRBJ2-7; v_gene: TRBV6-1; CDR3aa: CASSVSGPPESYEQYF
j_gene: TRBJ1-5; v_gene: TRBV28; CDR3aa: CASSDLGQGNQPQHF
j_gene: TRBJ1-2; v_gene: TRBV15; CDR3aa: CATSTPGQGLYGYTF
j_gene: TRBJ1-5; v_gene: TRBV19; CDR3aa: CASGQPQHF
j_gene: TRBJ2-3; v_gene: TRBV5-4; CDR3aa: CASSWGQGAVTDTQYF
j_gene: TRBJ1-1; v_gene: TRBV29-1; CDR3aa: CSVGQGALGAFF
j_gene: TRBJ1-5; v_gene: TRBV6-5; CDR3aa: CASRLTGGANQPQHF
j_gene: TRBJ2-1; v_gene: TRBV7-9; CDR3aa: CASSRTSGGDNEQFF
j_gene: TRBJ1-5; v_gene: TRBV7-2; CDR3aa: CASSLQGASNQPQHF
j_gene: TRBJ2-7; v_gene: TRBV29-1; CDR3aa: CSVESSRDYEQYF
j_gene: TRBJ1-2; v_gene: TRBV28; CDR3aa: CASSLARVQARKGYTF
j_gene: TRBJ2-7; v_gene: TRBV28; CDR3aa: CASSLGSGRRQYEQYF